This entry lists 3 T cell receptor beta chains sequenced from one sample in a study of cytomegalovirus exposure and HLA in healthy donors (dated by TCRdb to the late 2010s). Preparation of the library involved the immunoSEQ multiplex PCR assay. The multiplex PCR relied on a mix of 60 forward primers for TCR Vbeta segments and 13 reverse primers for TCR Jbeta segments. TCRdb provides this immuneACCESS table in a form limited to in-frame rearrangements. Some clones are lacking; in checked studies, under half of them reflect an unresolved V gene, and why the rest are absent is not known. The sample table records about 100,000 clones; about 69% of these occur just once. Of the sample, about 16% falls within the top ten clones. Sample: PBMCs. The receptors were gathered from a woman aged 18-35 years in good health and CMV-seropositive.

The chain employs TRBV7-2 and TRBJ2-1; TRBD1 is a possible D gene (5 bases). The CDR3 has 14 amino acids. The ends were cut back, 4 bases at V and 5 bases at J, with 12 bases in the middle. Germline CDR1 and CDR2: SGHTA and FQGNSA. The CDR3, as DNA: TGTGCCAGCAGCTCCAGGACACTGAACAATGAGCAGTTCTTC. It encodes CASSSRTLNNEQFF.

V usage is TRBV9 and J usage is TRBJ1-2, with TRBD1 matching 11 bases. There are 14 residues in the CDR3. The germline CDR1 and CDR2 sequences are SGDLS and YYNGEE. V lost 0 bases and J lost 5; bases outside the gene matches: 0. The CDR3 loop reads CASSVGDRGYGYTF. The CDR3 region has the DNA TGTGCCAGCAGCGTAGGGGACAGGGGGTATGGCTACACCTTC.

The chain joins TRBV14 to TRBJ2-3; TRBD2 matches at 9 bases. From germline, CDR1 is SGHDN and CDR2 FVKESK. V trimming: 1 base; J trimming: 2 bases; junction bases outside the gene matches: 4. There are 16 residues in the CDR3. CDR3 amino acids: CASSQASGGLTDTQYF. In DNA form, the CDR3 reads TGTGCCAGCAGCCAAGCCAGCGGGGGGCTCACAGATACGCAGTATTTT.